A selection of T cell receptor beta chains follows, all from one sample in a study of T cell changes during pregnancy in multiple sclerosis. Libraries were prepared by immunoSEQ multiplex PCR; TCRdb keeps only in-frame clonotypes and omits some of them. The sample holds tens of thousands of clones, about 91% seen once. Here the sequenced sample was CD8+ T cells from peripheral blood mononuclear cells, taken in the third trimester of pregnancy. All receptors come from a female donor with multiple sclerosis, enrolled in a pregnancy study. Each CDR3 is given with its conserved first and last residue. A D gene is named only where the DNA matches it firmly. Clone size is shown for a subset of rows, as once, few, many or a class of expanded clone.

V gene	clone size	D gene	J gene	CDR3 protein	CDR3 DNA
TRBV25-1	-	TRBD2	TRBJ2-7	CASSEGRAGDYEQYF	TGTGCCAGCAGTGAGGGGAGAGCGGGGGACTACGAGCAGTACTTC
TRBV6-6	-	-	TRBJ2-1	CASISWDQGLPEQFF	TGTGCCAGCATTTCATGGGACCAGGGGTTGCCTGAGCAGTTCTTC
TRBV7-2	once	-	TRBJ2-7	CASSLWQQYF	TGTGCCAGCAGCTTATGGCAGCAGTACTTC
TRBV30	-	-	TRBJ2-2	CAWNLQGSPGELFF	TGTGCCTGGAACCTACAGGGCTCCCCCGGGGAGCTGTTTTTT
TRBV19	once	TRBD2	TRBJ2-3	CATQGGVGDTQYF	TGTGCCACCCAGGGAGGGGTGGGTGATACGCAGTATTTT
TRBV11-2	-	-	TRBJ2-7	CASSLSGSYLGYEQYF	TGTGCCAGCAGCTTATCCGGATCCTACCTAGGCTACGAGCAGTACTTC
TRBV29-1	-	-	TRBJ2-1	CSAAPRDSPPYNEQFF	TGCAGCGCTGCACCCCGGGACTCCCCGCCCTACAATGAGCAGTTCTTC
TRBV7-9	-	-	TRBJ2-1	CASSLATGLGNEQFF	TGTGCCAGCAGCTTAGCCACCGGACTCGGGAATGAGCAGTTCTTC
TRBV10-3	-	TRBD2	TRBJ2-7	CAISDGTSGRAAHEQYF	TGTGCCATCAGTGACGGGACTAGCGGGAGGGCCGCACACGAGCAGTACTTC
TRBV18	-	-	TRBJ1-1	CASSPGAGQDTEAFF	TGTGCCAGCTCACCTGGGGCAGGGCAGGACACTGAAGCTTTCTTT
TRBV28	-	TRBD2	TRBJ2-3	CASTSGGSVVTQYF	TGTGCCAGTACTAGCGGGGGGTCCGTTGTTACGCAGTATTTT
TRBV5-4	-	-	TRBJ2-2	CASSLVPGRSGELFF	TGTGCCAGCAGCTTGGTGCCAGGGAGGTCCGGGGAGCTGTTTTTT
TRBV20-1	-	-	TRBJ1-1	CSARTDAFYFF	TGCAGTGCTAGGACAGACGCCTTTTATTTCTTT
TRBV5-1	once	TRBD1	TRBJ2-7	CASSPRRQGYEQYF	TGCGCCAGCAGTCCCAGAAGACAGGGCTACGAGCAGTACTTC
TRBV7-2	-	TRBD2	TRBJ2-7	CASSLVGSGDYEQYF	TGTGCCAGCAGCTTAGTTGGTAGCGGGGACTACGAGCAGTACTTC
TRBV5-1	-	TRBD1	TRBJ1-2	CASSLDRGYGYTF	TGCGCCAGCAGCTTAGACAGGGGGTATGGCTACACCTTC
TRBV11-2	-	-	TRBJ2-7	CASSAGLPYEQYF	TGTGCCAGCAGCGCGGGACTCCCCTACGAGCAGTACTTC
TRBV27	-	-	TRBJ1-6	CASSLSTGYHNSPLHF	TGTGCCAGCAGTTTATCGACCGGGTACCATAATTCACCCCTCCACTTT
TRBV21-1	-	-	TRBJ2-7	CASSKVITVISYEQYF	TGTGCCAGCAGCAAAGTAATTACAGTTATCTCCTACGAGCAGTACTTC
TRBV7-6	few	-	TRBJ2-1	CASSLGAGFYNEQFF	TGTGCCAGCAGCTTAGGGGCGGGATTCTACAATGAGCAGTTCTTC
TRBV7-9	-	-	TRBJ2-4	CASTFSGGGAKNIQYF	TGTGCCAGCACCTTCTCCGGAGGGGGCGCCAAAAACATTCAGTACTTC
TRBV4-3	-	-	TRBJ1-1	CASSQDGGWEATEAFF	TGCGCCAGCAGCCAAGATGGGGGTTGGGAGGCCACTGAAGCTTTCTTT
TRBV4-2	-	-	TRBJ2-7	CASRPRLGEADEQYF	TGTGCCAGCAGACCCCGTTTGGGGGAGGCCGACGAGCAGTACTTC
TRBV27	-	-	TRBJ2-2	CASGLAETGRSGELFF	TGTGCCAGCGGATTGGCGGAAACGGGGAGGTCCGGGGAGCTGTTTTTT
TRBV9	-	-	TRBJ1-2	CASSPSPRSYGYTF	TGTGCCAGCAGCCCGTCCCCTCGGAGCTATGGCTACACCTTC
TRBV15	-	TRBD1	TRBJ1-2	CATTEGRGLDYGYTF	TGTGCCACTACCGAGGGCAGGGGGCTAGACTATGGCTACACCTTC
TRBV4-1	once	TRBD1	TRBJ1-5	CASSQDSRTGVQPQHF	TGCGCCAGCAGCCAAGATTCGCGGACAGGGGTTCAGCCCCAGCATTTT
TRBV19	once	TRBD1	TRBJ1-1	CASSIRTGWSTEAFF	TGTGCCAGTAGTATAAGGACAGGGTGGTCCACTGAAGCTTTCTTT
TRBV13	-	TRBD1	TRBJ1-3	CAHTPDRAGNTIYF	TGTGCCCATACGCCCGACAGGGCTGGAAACACCATATATTTT
TRBV19	-	-	TRBJ1-2	CASSPWGSNYGYTF	TGTGCCAGTAGTCCTTGGGGCTCTAACTATGGCTACACCTTC
TRBV4-2	-	-	TRBJ1-2	CASSQDPQGRGYTF	TGTGCCAGCAGCCAAGATCCCCAGGGTCGGGGCTACACCTTC
TRBV6-5	-	-	TRBJ1-5	CASSPGRMNQPQHF	TGTGCCAGCAGCCCGGGAAGAATGAATCAGCCCCAGCATTTT
TRBV7-9	-	-	TRBJ2-7	CASSLPRDTYEQYF	TGTGCCAGCAGCTTGCCCAGGGATACCTACGAGCAGTACTTC
TRBV7-3	-	TRBD2	TRBJ2-7	CASSYVAGGPGEQYF	TGTGCCAGCAGCTACGTAGCGGGGGGGCCGGGAGAGCAGTACTTC
TRBV11-2	-	-	TRBJ2-5	CASSLGYSVQETQYF	TGTGCCAGCAGCCTAGGGTATTCGGTACAAGAGACCCAGTACTTC